A selection of T cell receptor beta chains follows, all from one sample in a study of shared T cell receptors in the human thymus. Using immunoSEQ multiplex PCR, the repertoire was profiled, and TCRdb retains in-frame clones only, with some absent. The profile shows approximately 490,000 clones, 78% of them singletons. The same sample was also studied in work on human thymus T cells.

The specimen was thymocytes. These receptors came from a boy under two years old with a congenital heart defect. CDR3s include the opening cysteine and the closing phenylalanine or tryptophan. The order of the fields is V gene, J gene, CDR3 protein.

TRBV7-9	TRBJ1-2	CASSLRTGGNANYGYTF
TRBV19	TRBJ1-2	CASSISDYGYTF
TRBV28	TRBJ1-4	CASREGTGGPPWGNEKLFF
TRBV4-3	TRBJ2-7	CASSQDFGTSCEQYF
TRBV4-1	TRBJ2-1	CASSQESAGSPQNGFF
TRBV4-3	TRBJ2-1	CASSQGGLISYNEQFF
TRBV7-3	TRBJ2-1	CASSFSPRASYNEQFF
TRBV7-9	TRBJ1-2	CASSFPPSGTNYGYTF
TRBV15	TRBJ1-2	CATSRAGYYGYTF
TRBV6-1	TRBJ2-5	CASSEVGTSWSEETQYF
TRBV15	TRBJ1-2	CATSRGGGYGYTF
TRBV14	TRBJ2-6	CASSQGWDNKSSGANVLTF
TRBV10-2	TRBJ1-5	CASSEDRGGQPQHF
TRBV6-5	TRBJ2-1	CASSYGGRAGNEQFF
TRBV4-1	TRBJ2-4	CASSQDRPVAKNIQYF
TRBV6-5	TRBJ2-7	CASSYSIRTPSYEQYF
TRBV5-5	TRBJ1-1	CASSSFDGGTEAFF
TRBV6-5	TRBJ1-5	CASSTQSGSNQPQHF
TRBV7-9	TRBJ2-7	CASSPDGEQYF
TRBV28	TRBJ1-4	CASSFSEKLFF
TRBV19	TRBJ2-1	CASIGAGDYNEQFF
TRBV2	TRBJ2-5	CASSDGPSGRTKETQYF
TRBV19	TRBJ1-4	CASSIGEKLFF
TRBV10-3	TRBJ2-3	CAISESKGQWGGLAGITDTQYF
TRBV7-4	TRBJ1-2	CASSLGRYSYGYTF
TRBV19	TRBJ2-7	CASSISLTPGEQYF
TRBV5-1	NA	CASSLFRSPEEGYEQYF
TRBV7-2	TRBJ2-3	CASRVSRALDTQYF
TRBV19	TRBJ2-2	CASSIGRGSPGELFF
TRBV15	TRBJ2-2	CATSRLQGILTGELFF
TRBV10-2	TRBJ2-7	CASSGSPRYEQYF
TRBV13	TRBJ1-3	CASSLRAGKVHTIYF
TRBV30	TRBJ1-2	CASPTNYGYTF
TRBV4-3	TRBJ1-1	CASSQDEGTGGDTEAFF
TRBV5-1	TRBJ2-3	CASSFPPLAGEDTQYF
TRBV11-2	TRBJ2-3	CASSFDREGLTDTQYF
TRBV4-1	TRBJ2-1	CASSQGTSGNTEQFF
TRBV27	TRBJ2-3	CAASTCGYADTQYF
TRBV6-5	TRBJ1-1	CASRHRRDTEAFF